This T cell receptor beta chain was observed in a study of beta chain features in type 1 diabetes. Study-wide points: More deletions and fewer insertions at VDJ junctions were seen in type 1 diabetes patients.

TCRB transcripts that were expressed got sequenced, as all of the isolated RNA had been reverse transcribed. Some clones are missing from TCRdb's copy, which holds only in-frame ones; the method was immunoSEQ multiplex PCR. The sample shows around 400,000 clones, around 13% of them seen only once. In its sample, this clone was seen a few times. Antigen unknown. CDR1 and CDR2 from the germline V gene are SGHNT and YYREEE (reference sequence). The CDR3 has 14 amino acids. V was clipped by 10 bases and J by 4 bases, with 20 bases between them. The specimen sequenced was naive CD4+ T cells from blood. The clonotype was recovered from a young man in good health. The gene calls are TRBV5-4 and TRBJ2-5; D perhaps matches TRBD1 (6 bases). The CDR3 sequence: CALGVGGRGETQYF. CDR3 nucleotides: TGTGCCCTTGGGGTTGGGGGCAGGGGAGAGACCCAGTACTTC.